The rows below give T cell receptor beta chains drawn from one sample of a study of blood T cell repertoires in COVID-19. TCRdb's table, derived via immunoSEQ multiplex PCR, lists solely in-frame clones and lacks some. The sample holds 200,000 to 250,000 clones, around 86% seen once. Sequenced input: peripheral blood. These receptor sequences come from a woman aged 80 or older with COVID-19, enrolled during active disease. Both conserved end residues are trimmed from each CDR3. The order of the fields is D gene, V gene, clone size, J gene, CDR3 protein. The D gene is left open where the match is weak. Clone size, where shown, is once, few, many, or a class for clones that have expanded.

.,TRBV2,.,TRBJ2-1,ASSPESSYNEQF
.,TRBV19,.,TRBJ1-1,ASSMFHTNTEAF
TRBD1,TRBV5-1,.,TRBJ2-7,ASSWDRDEQY
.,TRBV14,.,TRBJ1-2,ASSPAGSVGYT
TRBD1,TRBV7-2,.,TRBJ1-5,ASSSSGQGERPQH
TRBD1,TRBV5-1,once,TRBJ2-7,ASNRDRGSQGYEQY
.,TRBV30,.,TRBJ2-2,AWRGAGELF
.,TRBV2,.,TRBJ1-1,ASSYSWNTEAF
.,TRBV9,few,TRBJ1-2,ASSPTPGHTWVGYT
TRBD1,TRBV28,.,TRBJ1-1,ASSLPPGQGEAF
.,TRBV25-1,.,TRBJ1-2,ASSDPPGSRGHGYT
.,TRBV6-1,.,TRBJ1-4,ASSEAGGNSEKLF
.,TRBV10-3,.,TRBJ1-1,ATWSDTEAF
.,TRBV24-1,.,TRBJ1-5,ATSAGVSGQPQH
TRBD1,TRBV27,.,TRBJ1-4,ASSSGQGNEKLF
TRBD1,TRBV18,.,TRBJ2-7,ASSPPGQGYEQY